Each of the 19 T cell receptor beta chains below was sequenced from the same sample in a study of blood T cell repertoires in COVID-19. Produced via immunoSEQ multiplex PCR; TCRdb's table is partial and in-frame only. The sample includes approximately 220,000 clones, 85% to 90% seen only once; the top ten take less than 4.5%. The material sequenced was peripheral blood. These receptors were collected from a man aged 50 to 59 with acute or convalescent COVID-19.

This clone was seen just once. The CDR3 nucleotides read TGTGCCAGCAGTCCGAGGCAGGGCAGGGGATACACAGATACGCAGTATTTT. As protein: CASSPRQGRGYTDTQYF. V usage is TRBV7-3 and J usage is TRBJ2-3; TRBD1 is a possible D gene (6 bases). Germline V lookup: CDR1 SGHTA, CDR2 FQGTGA. This CDR3 region has 17 residues. Trimming shortened V by 6 bases and J by 2 bases, and 21 bases separated the two germline ends.

The rearrangement links TRBV19 to TRBJ2-5; 10 bases align to TRBD2. V lost 3 bases and J lost 1; bases outside the gene matches: 5. The germline CDR1 and CDR2 sequences are LNHDA and SQIVND (reference sequence). There are 16 residues in the CDR3. CDR3 amino acids: CASSMPSGGFQETQYF. For the CDR3, the DNA is TGTGCCAGTAGTATGCCTAGCGGGGGCTTCCAAGAGACCCAGTACTTC.

The chain recombines TRBV18 with TRBJ1-2; D remains ambiguous. Germline lookup yields CDR1 KGHSH and CDR2 LQKENI. V was cut by 0 bases and J by 6 bases, with 11 bases left in between. The CDR3 sequence is 14 residues long. This CDR3 is CASSPPGPGNGYTF. CDR3 DNA: TGTGCCAGCTCACCACCGGGTCCAGGCAATGGCTACACCTTC.

Only a few counts were recorded for this clone. Other DNA sequences in the sample encode the same CDR3. V usage is TRBV10-2 and J usage is TRBJ1-5; 9 nucleotides line up with TRBD1. V shed 4 bases and J 2 bases; nucleotides not matched to a gene: 0. The CDR3 sequence is 14 residues long. CDR1 and CDR2 (germline): WSHSY, SAAADI. The CDR3 sequence: CASSGTGGNQPQHF. The CDR3 coding sequence is TGCGCCAGCAGTGGGACAGGGGGCAATCAGCCCCAGCATTTT.

The rearrangement links TRBV5-4 to TRBJ2-1, with D perhaps matching TRBD2 (6 bases). The V end lost 5 bases, the J end lost 0 bases, and 15 bases lay between the germline ends. This CDR3 comprises 16 residues. Germline V lookup: CDR1 SGHNT, CDR2 YYREEE (reference sequence). In DNA form, the CDR3 reads TGTGCCAGCAGACCGGAACAGGACTACTCCTACAATGAGCAGTTCTTC. It codes for CASRPEQDYSYNEQFF.

The CDR3 spells CASRGTVNQPQHF. For the CDR3, the DNA is TGCGCCAGCAGAGGGACAGTTAATCAGCCCCAGCATTTT. The chain employs TRBV10-2 and TRBJ1-5; TRBD1 agrees at 7 bases. The CDR3 consists of 13 residues. Looked up from germline, CDR1 is WSHSY and CDR2 is SAAADI. V gave up 6 bases and J gave up 4 bases; unmatched junction bases: 3.

This rearrangement joins TRBV19 to TRBJ1-2, with 7 bases fitting TRBD1. V lost 8 bases, J lost 0 bases, and 12 bases stayed unmatched. In germline, CDR1 is LNHDA, CDR2 SQIVND (reference sequence). The CDR3 runs to 16 residues. The CDR3 bases are TGTGCCAGTTGGGATACCGGGACAGCAACTAACTATGGCTACACCTTC. Its translation is CASWDTGTATNYGYTF. Full variable domain (missing parts from reference TRBV19 and TRBJ1-2): DGGITQSPKYLFRKEGQNVTLSCEQNLNHDAMYWYRQDPGQGLRLIYYSQIVNDFQKGDIAEGYSVSREKKESFPLTVTSAQKNPTAFYLCASWDTGTATNYGYTFGSGTRLTVV.

The chain recombines TRBV4-2 with TRBJ2-1, with a possible D match to TRBD1 (6 bases). Germline values: CDR1 LGHNA, CDR2 YNFKEQ. This CDR3 is built from 17 residues. V was shortened by 1 base and J by 1 base, with 14 bases between the two germline ends. In DNA, the CDR3 is TGTGCCAGCAGCCAAGCCCTACAGGGTGTTTCCTACAATGAGCAGTTCTTC. Its translation is CASSQALQGVSYNEQFF.

The chain is built from TRBV7-8 and TRBJ2-7; 10 nucleotides align to TRBD1. This CDR3 contains 16 residues. After removal of 5 bases from V and 3 bases from J, the junction contained 10 bases not matched to a gene. Germline V gene data show CDR1 as SGHVS and CDR2 as FQNEAQ. CDR3 in DNA: TGTGCCAGCAGCGAACCGGGACAGGGGTTTCTCTACGAGCAGTACTTC. Protein sequence: CASSEPGQGFLYEQYF.

The chain employs TRBV30 and TRBJ1-2; D is possibly TRBD1 (6 bases). V was cut by 0 bases and J by 4 bases, with 21 bases left in between. This CDR3 has 17 residues. The germline gives CDR1 GTSNPN, CDR2 SVGIG (reference sequence). The CDR3 sequence: CAWSVPSTGGRGYGYTF. In DNA form, the CDR3 reads TGTGCCTGGAGTGTACCCAGCACTGGGGGCCGGGGCTATGGCTACACCTTC.

This clone was seen only a few times. The chain joins TRBV2 to TRBJ2-3; perhaps TRBD2 as D (5 bases). V shed 6 bases and J shed 3 bases, with 19 bases lying between them. CDR1 and CDR2 (germline): SNHLY, FYNNEI. The CDR3 sequence is 16 residues long. The CDR3 loop is CASSPRLARGTDTQYF. The CDR3 DNA reads TGTGCCAGCAGCCCCCGGCTAGCTCGCGGGACAGATACGCAGTATTTT.

The V and J genes are TRBV29-1 and TRBJ2-1, with TRBD1 as a possible D gene (7 bases). Germline V gene lookup returns CDR1 SQVTM and CDR2 ANQGSEA. This CDR3 is 18 amino acids long. Trimming removed 1 base from V and 0 bases from J, with 19 bases in between. The CDR3 is CSVEGRDRRLPSYNEQFF. The CDR3 DNA is TGCAGCGTTGAAGGGAGGGACAGAAGGCTCCCCTCCTACAATGAGCAGTTCTTC.

The sample holds many counts of this clone. The chain combines TRBV7-9 with TRBJ1-2; D not certain. The germline CDR1 and CDR2 sequences are SEHNR and FQNEAQ (reference sequence). V was cut by 11 bases and J by 4 bases, with 11 bases left in between. The CDR3 covers 11 residues. DNA of the CDR3: TGTGCCGAAGAGGGAAGCTATGGCTACACCTTC. This codes for CAEEGSYGYTF.

V is TRBV6-5 and J is TRBJ2-7, with a possible D match to TRBD1 (6 bases). The germline gives CDR1 MNHEY, CDR2 SVGAGI. This CDR3 region has 14 residues. Trimming stripped 5 bases from V and 6 bases from J, with 17 bases between. CDR3 in amino acids: CASSTAGTRGEQYF. The CDR3 nucleotides are TGTGCCAGCAGTACGGCCGGGACACGTGGCGAGCAGTACTTC.

The rearrangement links TRBV5-4 to TRBJ1-3, with D perhaps matching TRBD1 (6 bases). Trimming cost V 3 bases and J 0 bases, with 13 bases left between them. The length of the CDR3 is 16 residues. CDR1 is SGHNT, CDR2 YYREEE, per germline (reference sequence). CDR3 DNA: TGTGCCAGCAGCTCAGACAGGTGGAGCTCTGGAAACACCATATATTTT. Residues: CASSSDRWSSGNTIYF.

The rearrangement uses TRBV18 and TRBJ1-4; 7 positions match TRBD1. After removal of 6 bases from V and 5 bases from J, the junction contained 3 bases not matched to a gene. CDR1 is KGHSH, CDR2 LQKENI, per germline. The CDR3 is made up of 13 amino acids. CDR3 DNA sequence: TGTGCCAGCTCGGGGACAGCAAATGAAAAACTGTTTTTT. Its translation is CASSGTANEKLFF.

The CDR3, as DNA: TGCGCCAGCAGCTTAGCGGGGGTTTCCTACAATGAGCAGTTCTTC. It specifies CASSLAGVSYNEQFF. The chain combines TRBV5-1 with TRBJ2-1, with 8 positions matching TRBD2. Germline V gene lookup returns CDR1 SGHRS and CDR2 YFSETQ. J lost 1 base, V lost 2 bases, and 2 bases had no gene match. This CDR3 spans 15 amino acids.

The V and J genes are TRBV9 and TRBJ2-3, with unresolved D. CDR3 length: 16 residues. CDR1 SGDLS and CDR2 YYNGEE come from the germline V gene. Trimming took 0 bases from V and 2 from J, leaving 13 bases between them. Here the CDR3 DNA reads TGTGCCAGCAGCGTAGGAGTTTCTGACTTCACAGATACGCAGTATTTT. Amino acid sequence: CASSVGVSDFTDTQYF.

The V and J genes are TRBV5-4 and TRBJ2-5; possible D gene TRBD2, 6 bases. The germline CDR1 and CDR2 sequences are SGHNT and YYREEE (reference sequence). Trimming took off 4 bases at V and 5 bases at J, with 18 bases between the two ends. This CDR3 is built from 15 residues. For the CDR3, the DNA is TGTGCCAGCAGCGCCCCTCAGACTAGTGGCGAGACCCAGTACTTC. Its translation: CASSAPQTSGETQYF.